The 31 T cell receptor beta chains reported below all come from one sample, sequenced in a study of CD8 T cells in ankylosing spondylitis. Points from the study as a whole: Ankylosing spondylitis blood appeared to carry a characteristic TCR beta motif of roughly eight highly homologous variants.

No cognate antigen is known for these TCRs. TCRdb recomputed calls from the 5' RACE reads with MiXCR, one row per CDR3 protein. The sample lists about 800,000 distinct CDR3 sequences, approximately 12% seen once, with about 0.49% in the top ten. The specimen was blood, either unsorted or a sorted T cell fraction (not recorded which). Receptors originate from a male donor with ankylosing spondylitis.

The table lists this clonotype with a few counts. The CDR3 nucleotides read TGCAGTGCCCCGGAACCCCAGAGGGGCGAAAAACTGTTTTTT. Its protein is CSAPEPQRGEKLFF. This chain links TRBV20-1 with TRBJ1-4; the D gene is possibly TRBD1 (5 bases). CDR3 length: 14 residues. Trimming removed 6 bases from V and 8 bases from J, with 19 bases in between. From germline, CDR1 is DFQATT and CDR2 SNEGSKA (reference sequence).

This clonotype occurred a few times. This CDR3 is CASSLGEYNEKLFF. Written as DNA, the CDR3 is TGCGCCAGCAGCTTGGGGGAGTATAATGAAAAACTGTTTTTT. The chain couples TRBV5-1 to TRBJ1-4; unclear D gene. CDR1 SGHRS and CDR2 YFSETQ come from the germline V gene. The CDR3 consists of 14 residues. The V gene lost 0 bases and the J gene lost 4 bases, with 7 bases spanning the gap.

This clonotype was found many times. The chain has TRBV18 and TRBJ2-2, with TRBD1 matching over 8 bases. This CDR3 has 16 amino acids. Germline CDR1 reads KGHSH; CDR2 reads LQKENI. Losses at the gene ends were 3 bases for V and 6 bases for J; bases not matched to a gene: 9. CDR3 residues: CASSPNGQGFPGELFF. The CDR3 DNA reads as TGTGCCAGCTCACCCAACGGACAGGGCTTCCCCGGGGAGCTGTTTTTT.

In this sample, this clonotype turned up a few times. The chain is built from TRBV3-1 and TRBJ2-5, with D unresolved. V lost 4 bases to trimming and J lost 5 bases, with 8 bases between them. Germline CDR1 LGHDT, CDR2 YNNKEL (reference sequence). CDR3 size: 12 residues. The CDR3 nucleotides read TGTGCCAGCAGCCTAAGTTTTGAGACCCAGTACTTC. Amino acids: CASSLSFETQYF.

The V gene is TRBV20-1, the J gene TRBJ2-6; D is ambiguous. Between the trimmed V and J ends, which lost 4 bases and 4 bases, there was a span of 11 bases. The CDR3 is 14 residues long. Germline V gives CDR1 DFQATT, CDR2 SNEGSKA (reference sequence). The CDR3 region is CSAKGYPGANVLTF. In DNA form, the CDR3 reads TGCAGTGCTAAAGGATATCCCGGGGCCAACGTCCTGACTTTC.

This clonotype was counted a few times. The chain has TRBV4-3 and TRBJ2-3; 7 bases agree with TRBD2. Germline V gene data show CDR1 as LGHNA and CDR2 as YSLEER. Trimming at V came to 0 bases and at J to 1 base, leaving 7 bases not matched to a gene. The CDR3 is made up of 17 amino acids. The CDR3 region is CASSQDSFAGGTDTQYF. Written as DNA, the CDR3 is TGCGCCAGCAGCCAAGATAGTTTTGCGGGAGGCACAGATACGCAGTATTTT.

The rearrangement joins TRBV7-9 to TRBJ2-1; the D is unclear. CDR3 length equals 12 residues. Germline values: CDR1 SEHNR, CDR2 FQNEAQ (reference sequence). The germline V and J ends were trimmed by 6 bases and 9 bases, with 12 bases remaining between them. CDR3 DNA sequence: TGTGCCAGCAGTCTCTGGGGTGGTGAGCAGTTCTTC. Residues: CASSLWGGEQFF.

This clonotype was picked up a small number of times. V is TRBV11-2 and J is TRBJ2-7; 15 bases map to TRBD2. The CDR3 spans 18 residues. Unmatched junction bases numbered 9, after V lost 4 bases and J lost 2 bases. Germline CDR1 SGHAT, CDR2 FQNNGV. The CDR3 protein is CASSWTSGGASEAYEQYF. CDR3 DNA sequence: TGTGCCAGCAGCTGGACTAGCGGGGGGGCCTCTGAGGCCTACGAGCAGTACTTC.

The chain employs TRBV2 and TRBJ1-6; TRBD1 might be the D (6 bases). The CDR3 length is 12 residues. CDR1 and CDR2 (germline): SNHLY, FYNNEI. Deletions cut 6 bases from V and 7 bases from J, with 7 bases between. CDR3 residues: CASRDRNSPLHF. In DNA, the CDR3 is TGTGCCAGCAGGGACAGAAATTCACCCCTCCACTTT.

This clonotype has just a few counts. The rearrangement uses TRBV4-2 and TRBJ2-7; TRBD1 matches 7 bases. Germline V gives CDR1 LGHNA, CDR2 YNFKEQ. The CDR3 is 12 residues long. V shed 3 bases and J 7 bases; nucleotides not matched to a gene: 3. The CDR3 region has the DNA TGTGCCAGCAGCCAGACAGGGTGGGAGCAGTACTTC. It translates to CASSQTGWEQYF.

The chain has TRBV27 and TRBJ2-1, with 10 positions matching TRBD2. This CDR3 has 17 residues. J lost 4 bases, V lost 6 bases, and 12 bases had no gene match. CDR1 is MNHEY, CDR2 SMNVEV, per germline (reference sequence). DNA for the CDR3: TGTGCCAGCAGACTTCTGGCTAGCGGGGGCCAATACAATGAGCAGTTCTTC. Protein sequence: CASRLLASGGQYNEQFF.

This clonotype was picked up a small number of times. The chain recombines TRBV19 with TRBJ1-2, with D perhaps matching TRBD1 (5 bases). Germline V CDR1 and CDR2: LNHDA, SQIVND (reference sequence). Between the trimmed V and J ends, which lost 3 bases and 2 bases, there was a span of 16 bases. The CDR3 sequence is 16 residues long. The CDR3 DNA is TGTGCCAGTAGTATTAACTCCGGGACGGAGAACTATGGCTACACCTTC. This sequence encodes CASSINSGTENYGYTF.

This clonotype was seen repeatedly, ten times or more. V gene TRBV15 combines with J gene TRBJ1-4; 7 bases match TRBD1. The junction had 4 bases not matched to a gene; V was cut back by 0 bases and J by 12 bases. This CDR3 region has 13 residues. Germline CDR1 is LNHNV and CDR2 is YYDKDF (reference sequence). The DNA for the CDR3 is TGTGCCACCAGCAGAGATATAGGACAGGAACTGTTTTTT. Translating gives CATSRDIGQELFF.

The J gene is TRBJ2-7, the V gene TRBV10-3; D possibly corresponds to TRBD1 (6 bases). The germline gives CDR1 ENHRY, CDR2 SYGVKD. The CDR3 consists of 15 residues. Deletions cut 3 bases from V and 2 bases from J, with 14 bases between. As DNA, the CDR3 is TGTGCCATCAGTGACCCCGAGACAGGAGCCTACGAGCAGTACTTC. Encoded protein: CAISDPETGAYEQYF.

The J gene is TRBJ1-1, the V gene TRBV6-2 or TRBV6-3, with a possible D match to TRBD1 (5 bases). Per germline, CDR1 MNHEY and CDR2 SVGEGT. The CDR3 runs to 13 residues. V lost 5 bases and J 3 bases, leaving 10 bases between the germline ends. The CDR3 loop is CASSRRGYTEAFF. The CDR3 coding sequence is TGTGCCAGCAGTCGACGGGGCTACACTGAAGCTTTCTTT.

This clonotype was counted a single time. The chain joins TRBV7-6 to TRBJ2-3; 7 bases are shared with TRBD2. Trimming removed 0 bases from V and 4 bases from J; junction bases left unmatched: 10. The CDR3 has 17 residues. The germline V gene has CDR1 SGHVS and CDR2 FNYEAQ. CDR3 residues: CASSLANWEGQSDTQYF. CDR3 coding DNA: TGTGCCAGCAGCTTAGCTAACTGGGAGGGCCAGTCAGATACGCAGTATTTT.

A few counts support this clonotype. This CDR3 is CASSGTGAEAFF. DNA of the CDR3: TGTGCCAGCAGCGGCACAGGGGCCGAAGCTTTCTTT. The V and J genes are TRBV5-5 and TRBJ1-1; 7 positions agree with TRBD1. J was trimmed by 8 bases and V by 4 bases; bases with no gene match: 5. The CDR3 spans 12 residues. CDR1 and CDR2 (germline): SGHKS, YYEKEE (reference sequence).

The V gene is TRBV5-6, the J gene TRBJ1-4; D is undetermined. CDR3 size: 15 residues. Germline CDR1 is SGHDT and CDR2 is YYEEEE. V lost 5 bases, J lost 8 bases, and 19 bases lay in between. The CDR3 nucleotides are TGTGCCAGCAGTCGGCGGGCAGGACTGGGGGAAAAACTGTTTTTT. Translated, it gives CASSRRAGLGEKLFF.

This clonotype was seen a few times. The DNA for the CDR3 is TGTGCCAGCAGCCGAGGGACTAGCGGTTACCAAGAGACCCAGTACTTC. Residues: CASSRGTSGYQETQYF. V usage is TRBV7-9 and J usage is TRBJ2-5; 11 nucleotides line up with TRBD2. Looked up from germline, CDR1 is SEHNR and CDR2 is FQNEAQ (reference sequence). With 5 bases clipped from V and 0 bases from J, the junction kept 5 bases outside the gene matches. The CDR3 covers 16 residues.

In this sample, this clonotype turned up many times. The genes are TRBV5-1 and TRBJ2-3; a possible D gene is TRBD1 (5 bases). This CDR3 comprises 15 residues. CDR1 is SGHRS, CDR2 YFSETQ, per germline. Trimming left V 0 bases short and J 1 base short, with 9 bases between. In DNA, the CDR3 is TGCGCCAGCAGCTTGGGAACAGGCGGCACAGATACGCAGTATTTT. Protein sequence: CASSLGTGGTDTQYF.

This clonotype was observed a handful of times. V is TRBV7-2 and J is TRBJ2-7; TRBD1 matches at 10 bases. The CDR3 contains 16 residues. With V trimmed by 1 base and J by 2 bases, 5 bases remained unmatched. Germline V gene data show CDR1 as SGHTA and CDR2 as FQGNSA. The CDR3 loop reads CASSLVGTGVPYEQYF. DNA for the CDR3: TGTGCCAGCAGCTTAGTTGGGACAGGGGTTCCCTACGAGCAGTACTTC.

Only a few counts were recorded for this clonotype. This chain joins TRBV15 and TRBJ1-2, with TRBD1 as a possible D gene (5 bases). CDR1 is LNHNV and CDR2 is YYDKDF in the germline V gene (reference sequence). The CDR3 contains 15 residues. V lost 6 bases and J lost 2, with 16 bases in between. CDR3 DNA sequence: TGTGCCACCAGGGCCGGGGCCGCCGGGAACTATGGCTACACCTTC. It yields the protein CATRAGAAGNYGYTF.

This clonotype was recorded a few times. The chain combines TRBV29-1 with TRBJ2-3; 9 bases fit TRBD2. V trimming: 4 bases; J trimming: 6 bases; junction bases outside the gene matches: 11. This CDR3 comprises 15 residues. The V gene's germline CDR1 is SQVTM and CDR2 ANQGSEA. The CDR3 region is CSVGGGEGGGDTQYF. The CDR3 nucleotides read TGCAGCGTTGGCGGGGGGGAGGGTGGCGGGGATACGCAGTATTTT.

The table lists this clonotype with a few counts. This sequence joins TRBV29-1 and TRBJ2-7; D not certain. This CDR3 is built from 11 residues. Trimming removed 4 bases at V and 2 bases at J, with 6 bases between. CDR1 is SQVTM, CDR2 ANQGSEA, per germline. The CDR3 region is CSVVGTYEQYF. In DNA form, the CDR3 reads TGCAGCGTTGTAGGTACCTACGAGCAGTACTTC.

This clonotype has more than one count but fewer than ten. The genes are TRBV3-1 and TRBJ1-6; D might be TRBD1 (5 bases). The CDR3 covers 14 residues. CDR1 is LGHDT, CDR2 YNNKEL, per germline (reference sequence). The V end was cut by 7 bases, the J end by 8 bases, with 15 bases between. This CDR3 is CASTSWGGHSPLHF. The CDR3 nucleotides are TGTGCCAGCACCTCATGGGGGGGACATTCACCCCTCCACTTT.

This clonotype was counted a few times. This chain joins TRBV20-1 and TRBJ2-3; D remains unclear. The CDR3 covers 13 residues. The V gene's germline CDR1 is DFQATT and CDR2 SNEGSKA (reference sequence). V was trimmed by 8 bases and J by 0 bases, leaving 12 bases between them. In DNA form, the CDR3 reads TGCAGTATAGCCGACTCTAGCACAGATACGCAGTATTTT. Protein sequence: CSIADSSTDTQYF.

V and J are TRBV5-1 and TRBJ2-2, with D unclear. The germline gives CDR1 SGHRS, CDR2 YFSETQ. This CDR3 region has 13 residues. V dropped 0 bases and J dropped 7 bases, with 7 bases sitting between them. CDR3 bases: TGCGCCAGCAGCTTGGGACGGGTCGGGGAGCTGTTTTTT. Its translation: CASSLGRVGELFF.

This clonotype was observed a few times. The chain joins TRBV20-1 to TRBJ2-1; possible D gene TRBD2, 6 bases. Germline V gene data show CDR1 as DFQATT and CDR2 as SNEGSKA (reference sequence). V shed 3 bases and J shed 5 bases, with 20 bases lying between them. CDR3 length: 16 amino acids. This CDR3 is CSARRRGGIRDNEQFF. The CDR3 nucleotides are TGCAGTGCTAGGCGGCGTGGGGGGATAAGGGACAATGAGCAGTTCTTC.

The rearrangement uses TRBV5-1 and TRBJ2-1; possible D gene TRBD2, 6 bases. CDR3 length equals 18 residues. V was clipped by 5 bases and J by 6 bases, with 27 bases between them. Germline V gene lookup returns CDR1 SGHRS and CDR2 YFSETQ. CDR3: CASSFRRGRGGYSNEQFF. The CDR3 DNA reads TGCGCCAGCAGTTTTCGCCGGGGCCGGGGAGGCTACAGCAATGAGCAGTTCTTC.

The chain joins TRBV5-1 to TRBJ2-3; D not certain. From germline, CDR1 is SGHRS and CDR2 YFSETQ. This CDR3 is built from 14 residues. The V gene lost 4 bases and the J gene lost 6 bases, with 15 bases spanning the gap. Here the CDR3 reads CASSPLAGSDTQYF. Here the CDR3 DNA reads TGCGCCAGCAGCCCACTGGCAGGATCCGATACGCAGTATTTT.

This clonotype was counted between two and nine times. The chain links TRBV11-2 to TRBJ2-1; 11 bases are shared with TRBD2. The germline gives CDR1 SGHAT, CDR2 FQNNGV. This CDR3 has 18 amino acids. V gave up 1 base and J gave up 6 bases; unmatched junction bases: 11. The CDR3 protein is CASSLVLMVAGGSNEQFF. The CDR3 DNA reads as TGTGCCAGCAGCTTAGTATTGATGGTAGCGGGAGGGTCCAATGAGCAGTTCTTC.